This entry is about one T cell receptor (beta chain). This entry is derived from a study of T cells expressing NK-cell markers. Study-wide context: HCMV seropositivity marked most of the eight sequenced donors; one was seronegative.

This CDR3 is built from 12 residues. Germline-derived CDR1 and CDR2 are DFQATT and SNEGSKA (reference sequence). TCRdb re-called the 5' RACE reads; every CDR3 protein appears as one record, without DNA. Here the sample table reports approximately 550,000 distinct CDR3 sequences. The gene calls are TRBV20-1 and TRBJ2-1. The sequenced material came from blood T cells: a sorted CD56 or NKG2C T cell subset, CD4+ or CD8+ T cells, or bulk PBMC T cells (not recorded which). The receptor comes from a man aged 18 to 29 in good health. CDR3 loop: CSATEWSNEQFF.